Listed below are T cell receptor beta chains from one sample, sequenced in a study of T cell repertoires in cytomegalovirus infection. TCRdb recomputed calls from the reads with MiXCR, one row per CDR3 protein. The sample carries roughly 130,000 distinct CDR3 sequences, under 30% recorded once. These receptors have no identified antigens. The sequenced sample consisted of PBMCs, sequenced either directly or after in vitro stimulation (not recorded which). The source is a human donor in good health (CMV status not recorded). Some clones in this sample may be carry-over from other donors' samples. CDR3s include the opening cysteine and the closing phenylalanine or tryptophan. Not every row has a clone size; where given, it reads once, few, many or a size class.

CDR3aa: CASSLRTGETEAFF; j_gene: TRBJ1-1; v_gene: TRBV12-3/TRBV12-4; abundance: -
CDR3aa: CASSPVAGAKTQYF; j_gene: TRBJ2-5; v_gene: TRBV7-9; abundance: -
CDR3aa: CASSLVRGFTGELFF; j_gene: TRBJ2-2; v_gene: TRBV11-2; abundance: many
CDR3aa: CASSPRIRTSKGRNEQFF; j_gene: TRBJ2-1; v_gene: TRBV7-8; abundance: many
CDR3aa: CASSRGGQNIQYF; j_gene: TRBJ2-4; v_gene: TRBV6-5; abundance: -
CDR3aa: CVSSPTGRNQPQHF; j_gene: TRBJ1-5; v_gene: TRBV6-6; abundance: -
CDR3aa: CASSIPPGTSGIIGETQYF; j_gene: TRBJ2-5; v_gene: TRBV7-2; abundance: few
CDR3aa: CSAGSWVSYGYTF; j_gene: TRBJ1-2; v_gene: TRBV20-1; abundance: few
CDR3aa: CASSPRLNTEAFF; j_gene: TRBJ1-1; v_gene: TRBV7-8; abundance: -
CDR3aa: CASSIQAGGNTIYF; j_gene: TRBJ1-3; v_gene: TRBV19; abundance: few
CDR3aa: CASSYSGTQLNSPLHF; j_gene: TRBJ1-6; v_gene: TRBV6-6; abundance: once
CDR3aa: CASSLGGDLLF; j_gene: TRBJ2-1; v_gene: TRBV7-6; abundance: few
CDR3aa: CASSPPAGHGYTF; j_gene: TRBJ1-2; v_gene: TRBV18; abundance: few
CDR3aa: CATQTGLEAFTDTQYF; j_gene: TRBJ2-3; v_gene: TRBV27; abundance: few
CDR3aa: CASRMADGYTF; j_gene: TRBJ1-2; v_gene: TRBV11-3; abundance: few
CDR3aa: CASMTSGGSYEQYF; j_gene: TRBJ2-7; v_gene: TRBV12-3/TRBV12-4; abundance: many
CDR3aa: CASSVQRVTDTQYF; j_gene: TRBJ2-3; v_gene: TRBV7-8; abundance: few
CDR3aa: CASRSREGADTQYF; j_gene: TRBJ2-3; v_gene: TRBV9; abundance: -
CDR3aa: CASSFGQTQFF; j_gene: TRBJ2-1; v_gene: TRBV28; abundance: -
CDR3aa: CASSHGGSDQETQYF; j_gene: TRBJ2-5; v_gene: TRBV14; abundance: few
CDR3aa: CASSPRIDSGANVLTF; j_gene: TRBJ2-6; v_gene: TRBV7-2; abundance: many
CDR3aa: CASSLGGRGGLNEQFF; j_gene: TRBJ2-1; v_gene: TRBV7-6; abundance: -